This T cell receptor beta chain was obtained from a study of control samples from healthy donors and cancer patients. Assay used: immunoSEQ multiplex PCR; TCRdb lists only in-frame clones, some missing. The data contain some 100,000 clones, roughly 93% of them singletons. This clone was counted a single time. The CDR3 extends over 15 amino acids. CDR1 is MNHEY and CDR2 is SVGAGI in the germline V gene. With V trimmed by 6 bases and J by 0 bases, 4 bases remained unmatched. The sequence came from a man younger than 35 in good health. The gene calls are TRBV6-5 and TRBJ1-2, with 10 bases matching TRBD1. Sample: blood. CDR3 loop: CASSPTGGTNYGYTF. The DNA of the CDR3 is TGTGCCAGCAGCCCGACAGGGGGCACTAACTATGGCTACACCTTC.